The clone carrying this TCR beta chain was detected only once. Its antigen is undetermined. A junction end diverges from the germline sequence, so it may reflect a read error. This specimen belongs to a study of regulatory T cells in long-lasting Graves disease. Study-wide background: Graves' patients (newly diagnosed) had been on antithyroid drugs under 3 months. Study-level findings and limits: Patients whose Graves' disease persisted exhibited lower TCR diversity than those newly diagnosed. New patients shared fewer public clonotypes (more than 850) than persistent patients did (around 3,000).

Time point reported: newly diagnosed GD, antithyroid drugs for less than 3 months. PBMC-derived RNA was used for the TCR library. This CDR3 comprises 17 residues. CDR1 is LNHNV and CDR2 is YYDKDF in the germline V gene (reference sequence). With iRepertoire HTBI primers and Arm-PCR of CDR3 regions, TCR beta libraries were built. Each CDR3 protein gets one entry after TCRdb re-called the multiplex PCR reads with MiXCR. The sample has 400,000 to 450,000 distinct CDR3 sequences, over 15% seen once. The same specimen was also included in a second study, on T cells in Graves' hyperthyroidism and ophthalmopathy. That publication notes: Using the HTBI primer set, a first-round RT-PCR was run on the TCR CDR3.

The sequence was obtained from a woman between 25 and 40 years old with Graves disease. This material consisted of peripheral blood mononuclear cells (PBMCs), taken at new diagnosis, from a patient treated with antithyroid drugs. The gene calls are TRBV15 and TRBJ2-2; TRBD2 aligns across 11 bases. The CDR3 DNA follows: TGTGCCACCAGCCCAGCCCGAACTAGCGGGAGAACCGAGGAGCTGTTTTTT. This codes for CATSPARTSGRTEELFF.